The T cell receptor (beta chain) described here comes from a study of CD8 T cells in ankylosing spondylitis. The CDR3 has 12 residues. V dropped 7 bases and J dropped 5 bases, with 11 bases sitting between them. This clonotype was found a few times. Making use of molecular barcodes, quantitative 5'-RACE generated TCR beta libraries. TCRdb reprocessed the 5' RACE reads with MiXCR, giving one entry per CDR3 protein. The sample includes approximately 300,000 distinct CDR3 sequences, 15% to 25% seen only once; the top ten take roughly 8%. This sequence originates from a male donor with ankylosing spondylitis or in good health (not recorded which). Sequences were obtained from blood, either unsorted or a sorted T cell fraction (not recorded which). The J gene is TRBJ2-5, the V gene TRBV12-3 or TRBV12-4, with no clear D. Written as DNA, the CDR3 is TGTGCCAGCACTGGCTCGTGGGAGACCCAGTACTTC. Protein sequence: CASTGSWETQYF.